This paragraph reports one TCR beta chain. Its antigen is still unknown. TCRdb reprocessed the reads via MiXCR and lists one record per CDR3 protein. The profile shows approximately 590,000 distinct CDR3 sequences, almost 40% of them singletons. The entry originates in a study of T cell repertoires in cytomegalovirus infection. Background on the study: Use of recently identified HLA-C-restricted and well-studied HLA-B-restricted CMV epitopes was part of the study. An indication of both CMV infection and matching HLA type came from public TCR beta signatures.

Germline CDR1 SGHTA, CDR2 FQGNSA. The CDR3 extends over 14 amino acids. With 3 bases removed from V and 1 base from J, the gap between germline ends came to 9 bases. The chain employs TRBV7-2 and TRBJ2-5; D unresolved. Sequenced material: cultured PBMCs, taken from culture after CMV antigen stimulation. This clonotype was sampled from a human donor in good health (CMV status not recorded). Some clones in this sample may be carry-over from other donors' samples. The CDR3, as DNA: TGTGCCAGCAGCTTGTATGAGAGCCAAGAGACCCAGTACTTC. It yields the protein CASSLYESQETQYF.